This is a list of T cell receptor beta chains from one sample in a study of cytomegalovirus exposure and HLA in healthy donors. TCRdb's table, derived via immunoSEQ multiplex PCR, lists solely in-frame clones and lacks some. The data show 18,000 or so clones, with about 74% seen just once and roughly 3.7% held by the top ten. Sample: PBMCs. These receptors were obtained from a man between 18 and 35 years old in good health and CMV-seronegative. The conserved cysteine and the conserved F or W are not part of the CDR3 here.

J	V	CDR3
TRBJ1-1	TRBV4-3	ASSQFRDTTEAF
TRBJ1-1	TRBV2	ASRGGKGEAF
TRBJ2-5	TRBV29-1	SVASLAGRETQY
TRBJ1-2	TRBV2	ASSYRGWDYGYT
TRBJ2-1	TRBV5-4	ASSFDYGDEQF
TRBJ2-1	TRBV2	ARGGKRNEQF
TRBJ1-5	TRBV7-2	ASSLGATISYSNQPQH
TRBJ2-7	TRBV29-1	SVAGILTGGTDSSYEQY
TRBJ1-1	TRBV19	ASSFGQGNTEAF
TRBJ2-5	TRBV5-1	ASSFTSGGAETQY
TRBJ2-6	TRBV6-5	ASSSSVGANVLT
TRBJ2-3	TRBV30	AWSVTADTQY
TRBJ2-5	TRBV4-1	ASSQDRASGSTETQY
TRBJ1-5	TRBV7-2	ASSTGASQPQH
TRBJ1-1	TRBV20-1	SARDTERAF
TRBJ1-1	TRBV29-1	SAGHRGNTEAF
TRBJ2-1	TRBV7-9	ASSLPGLNEQF